What follows are 26 T cell receptor beta chains derived from one specimen sequenced in a study of preoperative IRX-2 immunotherapy in early breast cancer. Sample treatment: preoperative locoregional IRX-2 cytokine immunotherapy. The method was immunoSEQ multiplex PCR; TCRdb's version includes in-frame clones alone and lacks a portion of them. The repertoire consists of approximately 30,000 clones, with roughly 86% occurring once and the leading ten covering roughly 1.6%. This sample comprised tumor tissue, obtained after IRX-2 immunotherapy. These receptors were taken from a human donor with breast cancer.

This clone was counted a single time. The CDR3 DNA sequence: TGTGCCAGCAGCTCCACCCATCCGGCCGGAAACACCATATATTTT. Protein sequence: CASSSTHPAGNTIYF. This chain uses TRBV7-7 with TRBJ1-3; D uncertain. Germline CDR1 SSHAT, CDR2 FNYEAQ (reference sequence). V gave up 4 bases and J gave up 4 bases, with 14 bases separating them. This CDR3 is 15 amino acids long.

This chain connects TRBV11-3 to TRBJ1-2; D possibly corresponds to TRBD1 (5 bases). CDR3 size: 15 residues. The V end lost 1 base, the J end lost 5 bases, and 14 bases lay between the germline ends. Germline V gene lookup returns CDR1 SGHNT and CDR2 YENEEA. The CDR3 coding sequence is TGTGCCAGCAGCTTAGGGGGGATCGGACCTTATGGCTACACCTTC. Protein: CASSLGGIGPYGYTF.

The CDR3 spells CASSALVSPAFF. The CDR3 DNA sequence: TGTGCCAGTAGTGCCCTCGTTAGCCCAGCTTTCTTT. The rearrangement links TRBV19 to TRBJ1-1; D gene ambiguous. Trimming cost V 5 bases and J 10 bases, with 14 bases left between them. Germline V gene lookup returns CDR1 LNHDA and CDR2 SQIVND (reference sequence). The CDR3 has 12 residues.

The V and J genes are TRBV19 and TRBJ2-5, with D possibly being TRBD1 or TRBD2 (5 bases each). This CDR3 comprises 13 residues. Germline assignment: CDR1 LNHDA and CDR2 SQIVND (reference sequence). V was clipped by 3 bases and J by 7 bases, with 12 bases between them. In DNA, the CDR3 is TGTGCCAGTAGTATCGGGGCCATAGGGACCCAGTACTTC. Translated: CASSIGAIGTQYF. The entire variable domain, with the rest obtained from reference TRBV19 and TRBJ2-5, is as follows: DGGITQSPKYLFRKEGQNVTLSCEQNLNHDAMYWYRQDPGQGLRLIYYSQIVNDFQKGDIAEGYSVSREKKESFPLTVTSAQKNPTAFYLCASSIGAIGTQYFGPGTRLLVL.

V is TRBV11-3 and J is TRBJ1-2; D gene ambiguous. The germline CDR1 and CDR2 sequences are SGHNT and YENEEA. V lost 2 bases to trimming and J lost 5 bases, with 15 bases between them. The CDR3 is made up of 15 amino acids. CDR3 sequence (DNA): TGTGCCAGCAGCTTAACTCCGGCTGCGCCTTATGGCTACACCTTC. Its protein is CASSLTPAAPYGYTF.

The rearrangement uses TRBV11-3 and TRBJ2-7; 9 bases map to TRBD1. V shed 3 bases, J shed 3 bases, and the junction held 3 bases outside the gene matches. CDR1 is SGHNT, CDR2 YENEEA, per germline. The CDR3 consists of 14 residues. CDR3 DNA: TGTGCCAGCAGCTTCGGGACAGGGATCTACGAGCAGTACTTC. This encodes CASSFGTGIYEQYF.

This clone was detected once. The chain has TRBV6-8 and TRBJ1-4, with 7 bases aligning to TRBD1. Germline V gives CDR1 MNHGY, CDR2 SAAAGT. The ends lost 6 bases at V and 0 bases at J; junction bases unmatched: 4. CDR3 size: 15 residues. The CDR3 DNA reads TGTGCCAGCAGAGAGACAGGGTCAACTAATGAAAAACTGTTTTTT. Its protein product is CASRETGSTNEKLFF.

This clone was recorded once. This chain links TRBV6-8 with TRBJ1-1; TRBD1 aligns across 8 bases. V lost 7 bases, J lost 2 bases, and 6 bases stayed unmatched. Germline CDR1 and CDR2: MNHGY and SAAAGT. The CDR3 is 14 residues long. CDR3 loop: CASTVTGVNTEAFF. DNA for the CDR3: TGTGCCAGCACTGTGACAGGGGTCAACACTGAAGCTTTCTTT.

V usage is TRBV18 and J usage is TRBJ1-4; TRBD1 might be the D (6 bases). Per the germline V gene, CDR1 is KGHSH and CDR2 is LQKENI. The CDR3 runs to 15 residues. With 4 bases removed from V and 8 bases from J, the gap between germline ends came to 17 bases. The CDR3 nucleotides are TGTGCCAGCTCACTAACCGGGCAGGGGAGAGAAAAACTGTTTTTT. Its translation is CASSLTGQGREKLFF.

J is TRBJ1-3 and V is TRBV30; possibly TRBD1 for D (5 bases). The CDR3 length is 15 residues. The germline V gene encodes CDR1 GTSNPN and CDR2 SVGIG (reference sequence). Trimming removed 2 bases from V and 2 bases from J, with 13 bases in between. The CDR3 loop is CAWSPRVLAGNTIYF. CDR3 in DNA: TGTGCCTGGAGTCCCAGGGTGCTCGCTGGAAACACCATATATTTT.

The chain couples TRBV6-8 to TRBJ1-1; D not certain. Trimming removed 6 bases from V and 7 bases from J, with 18 bases in between. Germline CDR1 reads MNHGY; CDR2 reads SAAAGT. CDR3 length: 14 residues. The CDR3 loop reads CASSYPGRAGEAFF. The CDR3 bases are TGTGCCAGCAGCTATCCCGGGAGGGCTGGTGAAGCTTTCTTT.

V is TRBV19 and J is TRBJ2-2, with 10 bases lining up with TRBD1. Trimming removed 5 bases from V and 4 bases from J; junction bases left unmatched: 7. CDR3 size: 16 residues. CDR1 is LNHDA and CDR2 is SQIVND in the germline V gene (reference sequence). Written as DNA, the CDR3 is TGTGCCAGTAGTCTTGCCGGGACAGGGGTCACCGGGGAGCTGTTTTTT. Translating gives CASSLAGTGVTGELFF.

The chain employs TRBV30 and TRBJ1-2, with D unresolved. V lost 0 bases, J lost 3 bases, and 11 bases lay in between. The CDR3 length is 14 residues. Germline V lookup: CDR1 GTSNPN, CDR2 SVGIG (reference sequence). CDR3 region: CAWSVSLPHYGYTF. CDR3 bases: TGTGCCTGGAGTGTAAGCCTTCCCCACTATGGCTACACCTTC. Supplemented by reference TRBV30 and TRBJ1-2, the full variable domain reads SQTIHQWPATLVQPVGSPLSLECTVEGTSNPNLYWYRQAAGRGLQLLFYSVGIGQISSEVPQNLSASRPQDRQFILSSKKLLLSDSGFYLCAWSVSLPHYGYTFGSGTRLTVV.

The CDR3 DNA reads as TGTGCCAGCAGTCCAGGGGGCGCCGTAAAAAACATTCAGTACTTC. Encoded protein: CASSPGGAVKNIQYF. V and J are TRBV6-8 and TRBJ2-4; 8 nucleotides match TRBD1. J lost 4 bases, V lost 5 bases, and 7 bases had no gene match. From germline, CDR1 is MNHGY and CDR2 SAAAGT. CDR3 length: 15 residues.

This chain uses TRBV5-1 with TRBJ1-2; 8 bases match TRBD1. V was pared by 2 bases and J by 3 bases, with 6 bases of the junction left unmatched. Germline CDR1 reads SGHRS; CDR2 reads YFSETQ. The CDR3 is made up of 15 amino acids. The CDR3 loop is CASSLGNRGYYGYTF. The DNA for the CDR3 is TGCGCCAGCAGCTTAGGAAACAGGGGGTACTATGGCTACACCTTC.

There are a few counts of this clone. The chain joins TRBV7-1 to TRBJ2-7; D is perhaps TRBD2 (5 bases). TRBV7-1 is placed among ORFs of uncertain function. This CDR3 is built from 15 residues. V shed 7 bases and J shed 0 bases, with 16 bases lying between them. This chain's CDR3 is CASNVRRRSSYEQYF. The CDR3, as DNA: TGTGCCAGCAACGTCCGGCGGAGGAGCTCCTACGAGCAGTACTTC.

This chain connects TRBV18 to TRBJ1-2; the match to TRBD1 covers 8 bases. J gave up 6 bases and V 3 bases, and 12 bases lay outside the gene matches. Germline V gene data show CDR1 as KGHSH and CDR2 as LQKENI. The CDR3 totals 16 residues. CDR3 nucleotides: TGTGCCAGCTCACCTTCGACAGGGGCCGGAGGGGATGGCTACACCTTC. It codes for CASSPSTGAGGDGYTF.

This clone was seen once. The chain joins TRBV12-5 to TRBJ2-1; 7 bases align to TRBD1. CDR1 is LGHNT and CDR2 is FRNRAP in the germline V gene. Unmatched junction bases numbered 12, after V lost 9 bases and J lost 4 bases. CDR3 length equals 15 residues. In nucleotides, the CDR3 is TGTGCTAGCTTACAGGGGCCTTCAACTTACAATGAGCAGTTCTTC. Amino acid sequence: CASLQGPSTYNEQFF.

This clone was seen only once. The chain is built from TRBV6-8 and TRBJ2-2, with TRBD1 identical over 7 bases. V was pared by 6 bases and J by 2 bases, with 6 bases of the junction left unmatched. The CDR3 loop spans 15 amino acids. Germline V gives CDR1 MNHGY, CDR2 SAAAGT. The CDR3 bases are TGTGCCAGCAGCGGGACAGCGAGTAACACCGGGGAGCTGTTTTTT. It specifies CASSGTASNTGELFF.

This chain links TRBV28 with TRBJ1-1; tentative D call: TRBD1 (5 bases). V lost 8 bases and J lost 6, with 13 bases in between. The CDR3 contains 12 residues. Germline V CDR1 and CDR2: MDHEN, SYDVKM. CDR3 sequence reads: CASDSGFAEAFF. The DNA of the CDR3 is TGTGCCAGCGATTCAGGGTTTGCTGAAGCTTTCTTT.

V is TRBV6-8 and J is TRBJ1-2; 8 nucleotides match TRBD1. CDR3 size: 12 residues. Germline V gene lookup returns CDR1 MNHGY and CDR2 SAAAGT. J gave up 7 bases and V 5 bases, and 3 bases lay outside the gene matches. CDR3 sequence (DNA): TGTGCCAGCAGTGGACAGGGTGGTGGCTACACCTTC. It is translated as CASSGQGGGYTF.

The V and J genes are TRBV19 and TRBJ1-3; 7 nucleotides align to TRBD1. Germline V gene sequence: CDR1 LNHDA, CDR2 SQIVND (reference sequence). J lost 0 bases, V lost 8 bases, and 7 bases had no gene match. The length of the CDR3 is 15 residues. CDR3 protein: CASRGQSSSGNTIYF. CDR3 DNA sequence: TGTGCCAGTCGGGGACAGTCGAGCTCTGGAAACACCATATATTTT.

This chain uses TRBV12-5 with TRBJ1-5, with 11 bases identical to TRBD1. This CDR3 spans 15 amino acids. Germline CDR1 LGHNT, CDR2 FRNRAP. The V and J ends lost 3 bases and 8 bases, in that order; junction bases with no gene match: 6. In DNA, the CDR3 is TGTGCTAGTGGTTTAGGACAGGGGGCTTGGGAGCCCCAGCATTTT. Protein product: CASGLGQGAWEPQHF.

The V gene is TRBV29-1, the J gene TRBJ2-7, with 7 bases aligning to TRBD2. The CDR3 extends over 12 amino acids. Germline lookup yields CDR1 SQVTM and CDR2 ANQGSEA. Trimming took 7 bases from V and 0 from J; bases not matched to a gene: 3. The CDR3 spells CSAQRGSYEQYF. Written as DNA, the CDR3 is TGCAGCGCTCAGCGGGGCTCCTACGAGCAGTACTTC.

This chain connects TRBV7-5 to TRBJ2-5. TRBV7-5 is shown as a pseudogene. The CDR3 consists of 14 residues. This CDR3 reads CASSWDGIRETQYF. The CDR3 DNA reads as TGTGCCAGCAGCTGGGACGGTATCCGGGAGACCCAGTACTTC.

This clone was detected only once. The chain has TRBV6-8 and TRBJ1-2, with unresolved D. Trimming took 0 bases from V and 5 from J, leaving 13 bases between them. The CDR3 has 15 residues. The V gene's germline CDR1 is MNHGY and CDR2 SAAAGT. The CDR3, as DNA: TGTGCCAGCAGTTACTCTGGACGACAAGCTTATGGCTACACCTTC. It translates to CASSYSGRQAYGYTF.